These 30 T cell receptor beta chains were all obtained from the same sample, sequenced in a study of shared clonotypes between healthy human individuals. Generated by immunoSEQ multiplex PCR, the TCRdb table keeps only in-frame clones and is missing some. The repertoire holds 2 million to 2.5 million clones, with roughly 95% as singletons. Sequenced material: naive CD4+ T cells sorted from blood. Subset in this sample: CD45RA+ positively selected. All receptors come from a man between 18 and 29 years old in good health.

The chain uses TRBV10-3 and TRBJ2-7; tentative D call: TRBD2 (7 bases). The ends were cut back, 7 bases at V and 3 bases at J, with 19 bases in the middle. CDR3 length equals 15 residues. The germline gives CDR1 ENHRY, CDR2 SYGVKD. The CDR3 sequence is CAITPREGGVYEQYF. The CDR3 DNA reads as TGTGCCATCACTCCCAGGGAGGGGGGGGTCTACGAGCAGTACTTC.

The chain is built from TRBV6-5 and TRBJ2-7; D unclear. This CDR3 is 14 amino acids long. V lost 5 bases and J 4 bases, leaving 15 bases between the germline ends. Germline V gene sequence: CDR1 MNHEY, CDR2 SVGAGI. The CDR3 protein is CASSQGPTGYEQYF. CDR3 coding DNA: TGTGCCAGCAGTCAAGGGCCCACCGGGTACGAGCAGTACTTC.

The J gene is TRBJ2-1, the V gene TRBV7-9; no reliable D call. The germline gives CDR1 SEHNR, CDR2 FQNEAQ (reference sequence). V dropped 6 bases and J dropped 2 bases, with 14 bases sitting between them. This CDR3 is 15 amino acids long. CDR3 region: CASRPLGGAYNEQFF. CDR3 sequence (DNA): TGTGCCAGCAGACCCCTGGGCGGAGCCTACAATGAGCAGTTCTTC.

V is TRBV2 and J is TRBJ1-1, with D unresolved. V lost 0 bases, J lost 0 bases, and 11 bases lay in between. Germline V gene lookup returns CDR1 SNHLY and CDR2 FYNNEI. There are 16 residues in the CDR3. The CDR3: CASSEAQQILNTEAFF. DNA of the CDR3: TGTGCCAGCAGTGAAGCCCAACAGATCTTGAACACTGAAGCTTTCTTT.

This clone was seen once. This rearrangement joins TRBV30 to TRBJ1-4; D gene uncertain. The CDR3 consists of 14 residues. Germline-derived CDR1 and CDR2 are GTSNPN and SVGIG (reference sequence). V was clipped by 2 bases and J by 2 bases, with 9 bases between them. Written as DNA, the CDR3 is TGTGCCTGGAGTTTCGGGCTGACTAATGAAAAACTGTTTTTT. Protein sequence: CAWSFGLTNEKLFF.

The rearrangement links TRBV28 to TRBJ1-5; no reliable D call. CDR3 size: 14 residues. Germline V CDR1 and CDR2: MDHEN, SYDVKM. V lost 7 bases to trimming and J lost 7 bases, with 17 bases between them. CDR3 loop: CASNTDTGIQPQHF. CDR3 DNA sequence: TGTGCCAGCAATACGGATACCGGAATCCAGCCCCAGCATTTT.

This clone has a single count. The V and J genes are TRBV6-6 and TRBJ2-7; D might be TRBD1 (7 bases). Germline CDR1 MNHNY, CDR2 SVGAGI (reference sequence). Trimming took 0 bases from V and 2 from J, leaving 14 bases between them. The CDR3 runs 16 residues. CDR3 bases: TGTGCCAGCAGTTACTCGTTTGCGGGACAGACCTACGAGCAGTACTTC. This sequence encodes CASSYSFAGQTYEQYF.

V and J are TRBV7-9 and TRBJ2-1, with a tentative D call TRBD2 (5 bases). The CDR3 has 17 amino acids. Deletions cut 3 bases from V and 0 bases from J, with 15 bases between. Germline CDR1 is SEHNR and CDR2 is FQNEAQ (reference sequence). CDR3 DNA sequence: TGTGCCAGCAGCTTGACCGAAAAGCGGAGCTCCTACAATGAGCAGTTCTTC. Encoded protein: CASSLTEKRSSYNEQFF.

The rearrangement uses TRBV5-1 and TRBJ2-3, with TRBD2 matching over 8 bases. The CDR3 spans 15 residues. CDR1 and CDR2 from the germline V gene are SGHRS and YFSETQ. Trimming took 5 bases from V and 0 from J; bases not matched to a gene: 5. For the CDR3, the DNA is TGCGCCAGCAGGAAAGCGGGGGAAAGCACAGATACGCAGTATTTT. Protein: CASRKAGESTDTQYF.

The rearrangement joins TRBV5-1 to TRBJ2-2, with no clear D. Germline V gene sequence: CDR1 SGHRS, CDR2 YFSETQ. V lost 1 base and J lost 4, with 5 bases in between. The CDR3 runs 13 residues. The CDR3 nucleotides are TGCGCCAGCAGCTTGCCGGCCACCGGGGAGCTGTTTTTT. Its translation is CASSLPATGELFF.

The chain joins TRBV2 to TRBJ2-2; D gene unclear. Trimming took off 4 bases at V and 6 bases at J, with 15 bases between the two ends. Germline-derived CDR1 and CDR2 are SNHLY and FYNNEI. This CDR3 comprises 15 residues. The CDR3 sequence is CASSVGFYGAGELFF. CDR3 coding DNA: TGTGCCAGCAGTGTGGGGTTTTATGGGGCCGGGGAGCTGTTTTTT.

The rearrangement joins TRBV4-1 to TRBJ1-1, with TRBD1 matching 7 bases. J lost 1 base, V lost 4 bases, and 9 bases had no gene match. CDR1 is MGHRA, CDR2 YSYEKL, per germline. The CDR3 extends over 16 amino acids. The CDR3 DNA reads TGCGCCAGCAGCCCGATACCCGGGACAGAGAACACTGAAGCTTTCTTT. Its translation is CASSPIPGTENTEAFF.

This clone has only one observation. The chain uses TRBV6-5 and TRBJ2-4; D perhaps matches TRBD1 (6 bases). From germline, CDR1 is MNHEY and CDR2 SVGAGI. This CDR3 has 16 amino acids. Trimming removed 0 bases at V and 7 bases at J, with 16 bases between. DNA for the CDR3: TGTGCCAGCAGTTACTCCGGCAGGGGTTCCCGTAACATTCAGTACTTC. Translated: CASSYSGRGSRNIQYF.

This chain uses TRBV29-1 with TRBJ1-1, with D uncertain. CDR1 is SQVTM, CDR2 ANQGSEA, per germline. V lost 3 bases and J 3 bases, leaving 5 bases between the germline ends. This CDR3 has 11 residues. CDR3 residues: CSVDSYTEAFF. Here the CDR3 DNA reads TGCAGCGTTGACAGCTACACTGAAGCTTTCTTT.

The genes are TRBV5-5 and TRBJ2-7; tentatively, D is TRBD1 (7 bases). The V gene's germline CDR1 is SGHKS and CDR2 YYEKEE (reference sequence). The V and J ends lost 4 bases and 2 bases respectively, with 16 bases between them. The CDR3 loop spans 15 amino acids. As DNA, the CDR3 is TGTGCCAGCAGCCCACGACAGGGACTGGCCTACGAGCAGTACTTC. Translated: CASSPRQGLAYEQYF.

In this sample, this clone turned up once. The rearrangement joins TRBV5-4 to TRBJ1-1; no clear D gene. Germline assignment: CDR1 SGHNT and CDR2 YYREEE (reference sequence). This CDR3 spans 14 amino acids. Trimming stripped 0 bases from V and 3 bases from J, with 9 bases between. The CDR3 DNA is TGTGCCAGCAGCTTGGACAGTGGATACACTGAAGCTTTCTTT. Residues: CASSLDSGYTEAFF.

The chain combines TRBV7-2 with TRBJ2-5, with 11 bases identical to TRBD2. CDR1 SGHTA and CDR2 FQGNSA come from the germline V gene. V was clipped by 1 base and J by 5 bases; unmatched bases: 12. CDR3 length equals 18 residues. This chain's CDR3 is CASSLGILAGGQEETQYF. In DNA, the CDR3 is TGTGCCAGCAGCTTAGGGATTCTAGCGGGAGGACAGGAGGAGACCCAGTACTTC. The entire variable domain, with the rest obtained from reference TRBV7-2 and TRBJ2-5, is as follows: GAGVSQSPSNKVTEKGKDVELRCDPISGHTALYWYRQSLGQGLEFLIYFQGNSAPDKSGLPSDRFSAERTGGSVSTLTIQRTQQEDSAVYLCASSLGILAGGQEETQYFGPGTRLLVL.

As concerns this clone: The junction shows a germline mismatch at one end, possibly a read error. The chain joins TRBV14 to TRBJ2-7; 9 positions agree with TRBD2. This CDR3 contains 16 residues. Germline-derived CDR1 and CDR2 are SGHDN and FVKESK. CDR3: CASGQGPGLASHEQYF. CDR3 nucleotide sequence: TGTGCCAGCGGCCAAGGACCGGGACTAGCTTCCCACGAGCAGTACTTC.

Concerning this clone: This specimen includes other DNA sequences encoding the same CDR3. The chain employs TRBV5-1 and TRBJ1-2; D gene uncertain. The CDR3 is 13 amino acids. V gave up 2 bases and J gave up 3 bases, with 8 bases separating them. Germline CDR1 is SGHRS and CDR2 is YFSETQ. The CDR3 nucleotides read TGCGCCAGCAGCTTAGACGGCGACTATGGCTACACCTTC. Translated, it gives CASSLDGDYGYTF. Complete variable domain (other parts from reference TRBV5-1 and TRBJ1-2): KAGVTQTPRYLIKTRGQQVTLSCSPISGHRSVSWYQQTPGQGLQFLFEYFSETQRNKGNFPGRFSGRQFSNSRSEMNVSTLELGDSALYLCASSLDGDYGYTFGSGTRLTVV.

The V call is TRBV10-1, the J call TRBJ2-7; TRBD1 agrees at 8 bases. Trimming cost V 3 bases and J 5 bases; bases outside gene matches: 9. CDR1 WNHNN and CDR2 SYGVQD come from the germline V gene (reference sequence). The CDR3 extends over 15 amino acids. The CDR3 bases are TGCGCCAGCAGTGACGCGATGACAGGGGCGAACGAGCAGTACTTC. Translating it yields CASSDAMTGANEQYF.

V gene TRBV4-3 combines with J gene TRBJ2-7, with 12 bases fitting TRBD2. Germline CDR1 and CDR2: LGHNA and YSLEER. J lost 0 bases, V lost 0 bases, and 18 bases had no gene match. The CDR3 totals 22 residues. The chain's CDR3 is CASSQDASPPGLAGSSSYEQYF. The CDR3 region has the DNA TGCGCCAGCAGCCAAGATGCTTCTCCCCCGGGACTAGCGGGCTCGAGCTCCTACGAGCAGTACTTC.

About this clone: The sample carries other DNA sequences with the same CDR3. V gene TRBV2 combines with J gene TRBJ1-1, with a tentative D call TRBD1 (6 bases). This CDR3 contains 13 residues. V was clipped by 5 bases and J by 1 base, with 8 bases between them. The germline gives CDR1 SNHLY, CDR2 FYNNEI. CDR3 nucleotide sequence: TGTGCCAGCAGTTTACAGGGGAACACTGAAGCTTTCTTT. Translation: CASSLQGNTEAFF.

The rearrangement links TRBV27 to TRBJ2-7; 7 bases align to TRBD2. This CDR3 has 15 residues. Germline V gene lookup returns CDR1 MNHEY and CDR2 SMNVEV (reference sequence). The V gene end was trimmed by 2 bases and the J gene end by 2 bases; junction bases not matched to a gene: 6. This CDR3 is CASSLGGSLAYEQYF. The DNA of the CDR3 is TGTGCCAGCAGTTTAGGCGGGAGTTTAGCCTACGAGCAGTACTTC.

The genes are TRBV2 and TRBJ2-3, with a tentative D call TRBD2 (5 bases). CDR1 and CDR2 (germline): SNHLY, FYNNEI. This CDR3 region has 15 residues. The V gene lost 6 bases and the J gene lost 0 bases, with 13 bases spanning the gap. The CDR3 loop reads CASRSRGTSTDTQYF. DNA for the CDR3: TGTGCCAGCAGGTCCCGGGGAACTAGCACAGATACGCAGTATTTT.

V gene TRBV5-6 combines with J gene TRBJ1-5; D unresolved. The CDR3 is 15 amino acids. Germline V gene data show CDR1 as SGHDT and CDR2 as YYEEEE. The germline V and J ends were trimmed by 2 bases and 1 base, with 10 bases remaining between them. As DNA, the CDR3 is TGTGCCAGCAGCTTACTGGATGGGAGCAATCAGCCCCAGCATTTT. Its translation is CASSLLDGSNQPQHF.

The gene calls are TRBV30 and TRBJ2-3; D may match TRBD1 or TRBD2 (5 bases each). Trimming removed 8 bases at V and 2 bases at J, with 26 bases between. Germline V gene lookup returns CDR1 GTSNPN and CDR2 SVGIG (reference sequence). The CDR3 loop spans 17 amino acids. In nucleotides, the CDR3 is TGTGCCCAGAGAAGACCGGGACCGCTGAAGACCACAGATACGCAGTATTTT. The encoded protein is CAQRRPGPLKTTDTQYF.

The CDR3 loop is CASSLSNYDRGPYEQYF. The CDR3 nucleotides read TGTGCCAGCAGTTTATCGAATTATGACAGGGGGCCCTACGAGCAGTACTTC. V usage is TRBV27 and J usage is TRBJ2-7; 10 nucleotides align to TRBD1. The CDR3 spans 17 residues. In germline, CDR1 is MNHEY, CDR2 SMNVEV (reference sequence). The ends lost 0 bases at V and 2 bases at J; junction bases unmatched: 7.

The chain links TRBV5-4 to TRBJ1-2; D perhaps matches TRBD1 (5 bases). Germline values: CDR1 SGHNT, CDR2 YYREEE (reference sequence). This CDR3 is built from 14 residues. Deletions cut 4 bases from V and 7 bases from J, with 17 bases between. DNA of the CDR3: TGTGCCAGCAGCCCCTACGGGGGGTCTAGTGGCTACACCTTC. This gives the protein CASSPYGGSSGYTF.

V is TRBV28 and J is TRBJ1-1, with D perhaps TRBD1 (6 bases). Germline V gives CDR1 MDHEN, CDR2 SYDVKM. The CDR3 has 13 residues. V was trimmed by 3 bases and J by 10 bases, leaving 15 bases between them. This CDR3 is CASSFVRGAVAFF. Written as DNA, the CDR3 is TGTGCCAGCAGTTTCGTTAGGGGGGCGGTAGCTTTCTTT. Variable domain in full (rest from reference TRBV28 and TRBJ1-1): DVKVTQSSRYLVKRTGEKVFLECVQDMDHENMFWYRQDPGLGLRLIYFSYDVKMKEKGDIPEGYSVSREKKERFSLILESASTNQTSMYLCASSFVRGAVAFFGQGTRLTVV.

With respect to this clone: Other DNA sequences in the sample encode the same CDR3. In DNA, the CDR3 is TGTGCCAGCAGAGGGACGGTGAACACTGAAGCTTTCTTT. As protein: CASRGTVNTEAFF. The V gene is TRBV6-5, the J gene TRBJ1-1, with a weak D call TRBD1 (5 bases). V was shortened by 6 bases and J by 0 bases, with 8 bases between the two germline ends. The length of the CDR3 is 13 residues. Germline V lookup: CDR1 MNHEY, CDR2 SVGAGI.